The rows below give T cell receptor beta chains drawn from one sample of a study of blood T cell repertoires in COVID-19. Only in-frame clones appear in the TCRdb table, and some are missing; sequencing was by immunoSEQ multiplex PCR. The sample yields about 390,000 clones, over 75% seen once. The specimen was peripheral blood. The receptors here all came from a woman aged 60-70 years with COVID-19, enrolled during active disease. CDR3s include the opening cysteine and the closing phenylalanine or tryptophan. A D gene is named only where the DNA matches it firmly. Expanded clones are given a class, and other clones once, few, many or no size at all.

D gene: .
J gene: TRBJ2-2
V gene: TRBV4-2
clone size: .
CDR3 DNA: TGTGCCAGCAGCCAGCCCACCCGGGGGACCGGGGAGCTGTTTTTT
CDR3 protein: CASSQPTRGTGELFF

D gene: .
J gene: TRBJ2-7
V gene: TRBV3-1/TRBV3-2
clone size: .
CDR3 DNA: TGTGCCAGCAGCCCCGGACAGATCTACGAGCAGTACTTC
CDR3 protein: CASSPGQIYEQYF

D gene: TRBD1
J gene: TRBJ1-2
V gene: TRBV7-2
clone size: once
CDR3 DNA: TGTGCCAGCAGCTTAGCGGGACAGGGGGCGGCCTATGGCTACACCTTC
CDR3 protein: CASSLAGQGAAYGYTF

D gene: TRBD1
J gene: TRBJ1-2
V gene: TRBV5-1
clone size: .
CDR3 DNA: TGCGCCAGCAGCCCACAGGGGGGGGACTATGGCTACACCTTC
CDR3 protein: CASSPQGGDYGYTF

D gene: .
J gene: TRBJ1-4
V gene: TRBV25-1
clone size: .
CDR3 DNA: TGTGCCAGCAGTGACATAAGGGGGGGCGAAAAACTGTTTTTT
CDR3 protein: CASSDIRGGEKLFF

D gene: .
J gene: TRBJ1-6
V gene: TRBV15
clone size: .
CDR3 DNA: TGTGCCACCAGCAGAGTTGCGGACGGGGGATCACCCCTCCACTTT
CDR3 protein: CATSRVADGGSPLHF

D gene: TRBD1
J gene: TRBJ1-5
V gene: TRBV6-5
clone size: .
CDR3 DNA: TGTGCCAGCAAAGGGACAGGGGGCAATCAGCCCCAGCATTTT
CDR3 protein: CASKGTGGNQPQHF

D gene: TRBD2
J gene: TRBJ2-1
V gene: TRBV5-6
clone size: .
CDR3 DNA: TGTGCCAGCAGCTTGACGACTAGCGGGGGGAAGAGCTCCTACAATGAGCAGTTCTTC
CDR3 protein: CASSLTTSGGKSSYNEQFF

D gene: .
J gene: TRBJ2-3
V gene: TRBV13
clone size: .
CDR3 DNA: TGTGCCAGCAGCCGATCTAGGGGGAGCACAGATACGCAGTATTTT
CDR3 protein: CASSRSRGSTDTQYF

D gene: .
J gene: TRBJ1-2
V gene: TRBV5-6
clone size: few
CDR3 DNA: TGTGCCAGCAGAGTGGGGGGTAATAACTATGGCTACACCTTC
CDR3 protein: CASRVGGNNYGYTF

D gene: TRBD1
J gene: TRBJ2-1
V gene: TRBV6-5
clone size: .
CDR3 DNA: TGTGCCAGCAGTTACGGGACAGGGGGCTCGGGCAATGAGCAGTTCTTC
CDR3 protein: CASSYGTGGSGNEQFF

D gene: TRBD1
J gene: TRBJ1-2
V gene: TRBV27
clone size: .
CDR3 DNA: TGTGCCAGCAGTTTATCGGGACAGGGGCCCTTCGTTGGTGGCTACACCTTC
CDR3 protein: CASSLSGQGPFVGGYTF

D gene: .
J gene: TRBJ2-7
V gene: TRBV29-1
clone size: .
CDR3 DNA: TGCAGCGTCAAGGGGTTGACTTCGGAGGAGCAGTACTTC
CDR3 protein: CSVKGLTSEEQYF

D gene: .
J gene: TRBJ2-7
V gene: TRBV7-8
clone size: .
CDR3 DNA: TGTGCCAGCACCACACAGGTTCCCCCCTACGAGCAGTACTTC
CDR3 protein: CASTTQVPPYEQYF

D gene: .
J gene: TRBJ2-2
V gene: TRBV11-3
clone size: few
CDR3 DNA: TGTGCCAGCAGCTTAGACAGGGACACCGGGGAGCTGTTTTTT
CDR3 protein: CASSLDRDTGELFF

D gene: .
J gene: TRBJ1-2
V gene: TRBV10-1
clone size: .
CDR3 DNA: TGCGCCAGCAGTAAGACAGAGAACTATGGCTACACCTTC
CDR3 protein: CASSKTENYGYTF

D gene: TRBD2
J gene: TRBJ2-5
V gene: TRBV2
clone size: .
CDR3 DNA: TGTGCCAGCAGGGCCGGGACTACAAAAGAGACCCAGTACTTC
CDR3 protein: CASRAGTTKETQYF

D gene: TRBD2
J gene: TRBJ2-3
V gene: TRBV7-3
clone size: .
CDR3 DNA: TGTGCCAGTAGTTTATGGGGAGGGGATACGCAGTATTTT
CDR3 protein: CASSLWGGDTQYF

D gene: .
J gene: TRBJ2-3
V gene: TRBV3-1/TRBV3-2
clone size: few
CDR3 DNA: TGTGCCAGCAGCCAAGATTTAGGACTCGATACGCAGTATTTT
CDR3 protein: CASSQDLGLDTQYF

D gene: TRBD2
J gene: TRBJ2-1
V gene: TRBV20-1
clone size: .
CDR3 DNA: TGCAGCCGCGGGGGTCGGAATGAGCAGTTCTTC
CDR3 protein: CSRGGRNEQFF

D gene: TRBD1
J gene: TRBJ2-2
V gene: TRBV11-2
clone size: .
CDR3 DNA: TGTGCCAGCAGCTTATTCAGGGGGCCGGTCGGGGAGCTGTTTTTT
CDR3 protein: CASSLFRGPVGELFF

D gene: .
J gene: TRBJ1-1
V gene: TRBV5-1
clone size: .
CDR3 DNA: TGCGCCAGCAGCTTGGGGCATAAGAACACTGAAGCTTTCTTT
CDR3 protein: CASSLGHKNTEAFF

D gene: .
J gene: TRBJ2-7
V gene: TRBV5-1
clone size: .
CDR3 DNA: TGCGCCAGCAGCTTGACTAGCTCCTACGAGCAGTACTTC
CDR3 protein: CASSLTSSYEQYF

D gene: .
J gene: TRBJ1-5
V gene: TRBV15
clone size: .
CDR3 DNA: TGTGCCACCAGCAGAGTTCGTAATCAGCCCCAGCATTTT
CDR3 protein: CATSRVRNQPQHF

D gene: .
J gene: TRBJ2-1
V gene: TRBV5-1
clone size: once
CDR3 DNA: TGCGCCAGCAGTCGTGGCGGTACCGACTACAATGAGCAGTTCTTC
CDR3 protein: CASSRGGTDYNEQFF

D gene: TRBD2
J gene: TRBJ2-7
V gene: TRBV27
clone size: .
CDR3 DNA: TGTGCCACCTCTGTATCGGGGGGGCTGTCCTACGAGCAGTACTTC
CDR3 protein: CATSVSGGLSYEQYF

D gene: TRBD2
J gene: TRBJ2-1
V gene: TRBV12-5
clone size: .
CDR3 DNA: TGTGCTAGTGTTCCGGGACTAGCGGGCGATGAGCAGTTCTTC
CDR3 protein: CASVPGLAGDEQFF

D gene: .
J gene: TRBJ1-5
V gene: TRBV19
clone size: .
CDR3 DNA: TGTGCCAGTAGTATTGGGTTGGGCGATCAGCCCCAGCATTTT
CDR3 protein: CASSIGLGDQPQHF

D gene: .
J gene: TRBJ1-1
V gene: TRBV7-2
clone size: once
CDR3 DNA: TGTGCCAGCAGCTTTGGACGGGGGGTTATTAGAGGCACTGAAGCTTTCTTT
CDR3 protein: CASSFGRGVIRGTEAFF

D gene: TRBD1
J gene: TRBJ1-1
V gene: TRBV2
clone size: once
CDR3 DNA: TGTGCCAGCAGTGTGGACAGGGGAATCGTCGAAGCTTTCTTT
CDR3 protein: CASSVDRGIVEAFF

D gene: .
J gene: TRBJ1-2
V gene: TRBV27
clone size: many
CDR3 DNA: TGTGCCAGCAGTTTATCGGCGGGGCGATACGAAGGCTACACCTTC
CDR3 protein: CASSLSAGRYEGYTF

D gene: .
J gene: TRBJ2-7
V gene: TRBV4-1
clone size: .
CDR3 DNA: TGCGCCAGCAGCCCCCCCGGGGTTGCATCCTACGAGCAGTACTTC
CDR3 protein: CASSPPGVASYEQYF

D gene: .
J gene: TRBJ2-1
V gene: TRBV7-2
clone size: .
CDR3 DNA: TGTGCCAGCAGCTTTCTCCCCGGCGCGGGCCAGATGTTCTTC
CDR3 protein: CASSFLPGAGQMFF

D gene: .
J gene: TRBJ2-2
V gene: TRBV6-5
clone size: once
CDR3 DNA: TGTGCCACCGGAGGGCAGTTCACCGGGGAGCTGTTTTTT
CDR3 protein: CATGGQFTGELFF

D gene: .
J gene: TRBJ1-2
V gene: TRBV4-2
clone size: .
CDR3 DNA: TGTGCCAGCAGCCAGAGCGGCTCCTCACATGGCTACACCTTC
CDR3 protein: CASSQSGSSHGYTF

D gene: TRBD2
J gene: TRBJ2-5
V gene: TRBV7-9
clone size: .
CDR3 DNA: TGTGCCAGCAGCTCCCGTTATAGCGGGGGGGCAGAGACCCAGTACTTC
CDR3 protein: CASSSRYSGGAETQYF

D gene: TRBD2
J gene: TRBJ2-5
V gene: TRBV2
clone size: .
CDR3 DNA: TGTGCCAGCAGTGCTAGACTAGCGGGTGGAGAGACCCAGTACTTC
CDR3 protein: CASSARLAGGETQYF

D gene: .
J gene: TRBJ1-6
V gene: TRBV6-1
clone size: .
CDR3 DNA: TGTGCCAGCAGTGACAGCTCCTATAATTCACCCCTCCACTTT
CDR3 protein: CASSDSSYNSPLHF

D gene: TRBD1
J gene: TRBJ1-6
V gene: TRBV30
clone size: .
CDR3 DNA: TGTGCCTGGAGTCTGGGGACAGTCTTTAATTCACCCCTCCACTTT
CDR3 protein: CAWSLGTVFNSPLHF

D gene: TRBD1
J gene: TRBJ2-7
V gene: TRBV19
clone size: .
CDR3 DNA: TGTGCCAGTAGTCCCCGGGACAGTTTCTACGAGCAGTACTTC
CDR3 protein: CASSPRDSFYEQYF

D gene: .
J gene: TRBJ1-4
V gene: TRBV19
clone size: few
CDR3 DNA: TGTGCCAGTAGTATGCCCGCAGGGGCGGGTGAAAAACTGTTTTTT
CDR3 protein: CASSMPAGAGEKLFF

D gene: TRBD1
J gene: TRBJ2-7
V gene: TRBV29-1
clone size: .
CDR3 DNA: TGCAGCGTTTCCGCAGGGGGCCTTGGAAACGAGCAGTACTTC
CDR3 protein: CSVSAGGLGNEQYF

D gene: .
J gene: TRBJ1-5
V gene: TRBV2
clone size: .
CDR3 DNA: TGTGCCAGCAGTCGCGCGGACACGCCTAATCAGCCCCAGCATTTT
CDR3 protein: CASSRADTPNQPQHF

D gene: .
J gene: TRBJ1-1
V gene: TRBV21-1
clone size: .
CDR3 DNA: TGTGCCAGCAGCAAAGTGGCAGTGAACACTGAAGCTTTCTTT
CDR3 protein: CASSKVAVNTEAFF

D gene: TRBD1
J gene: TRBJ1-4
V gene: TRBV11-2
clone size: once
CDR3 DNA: TGTGCCAGCAGCTGGGGACAGACAACTAATGAAAAACTGTTTTTT
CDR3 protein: CASSWGQTTNEKLFF

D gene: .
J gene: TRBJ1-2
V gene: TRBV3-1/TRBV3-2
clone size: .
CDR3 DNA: TGTGCCAGCAGCTACTCAGGGTTTCGTGGCTACACCTTC
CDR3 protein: CASSYSGFRGYTF

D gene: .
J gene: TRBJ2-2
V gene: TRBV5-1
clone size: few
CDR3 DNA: TGCGCCAGCAGCTTGGGACAGCCCAACACCGGGGAGCTGTTTTTT
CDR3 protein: CASSLGQPNTGELFF

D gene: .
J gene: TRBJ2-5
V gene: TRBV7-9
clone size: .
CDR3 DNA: TGTGCCAGCAGCTTAGAGGCAGGGCGAGAGACCCAGTACTTC
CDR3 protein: CASSLEAGRETQYF

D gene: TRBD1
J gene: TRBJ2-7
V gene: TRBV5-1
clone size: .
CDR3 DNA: TGCGCCAGCAGCTTCGACAGGGGACACGAGCAGTACTTC
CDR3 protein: CASSFDRGHEQYF

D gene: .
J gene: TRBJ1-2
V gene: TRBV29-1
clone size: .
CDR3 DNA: TGCAGCGTTCCAGGTACTCCTTTC
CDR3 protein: CSVPGTPF

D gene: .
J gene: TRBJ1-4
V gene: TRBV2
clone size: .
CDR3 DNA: TGTGCCAGCAGTGAAGCGCTTCAGGGGCGCGAAAAACTGTTTTTT
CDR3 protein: CASSEALQGREKLFF

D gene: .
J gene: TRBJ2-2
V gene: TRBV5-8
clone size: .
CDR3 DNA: TGTGCCAGCAGCGACTGGAGGGGTCCGAACACCGGGGAGCTGTTTTTT
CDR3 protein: CASSDWRGPNTGELFF

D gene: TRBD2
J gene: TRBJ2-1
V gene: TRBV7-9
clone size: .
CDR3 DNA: TGTGCCAGCAGCTCTCCTGGGCTAGCGGGGCGCTACAATGAGCAGTTCTTC
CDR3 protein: CASSSPGLAGRYNEQFF

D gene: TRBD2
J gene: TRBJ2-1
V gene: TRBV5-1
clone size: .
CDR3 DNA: TGCGCCAGCAGCGCCGGACTAGCGGTTAACAATGAGCAGTTCTTC
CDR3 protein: CASSAGLAVNNEQFF

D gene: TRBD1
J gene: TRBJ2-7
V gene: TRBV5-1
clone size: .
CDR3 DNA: TGCGCCAGTGGAAGACAGGGGGCTGTGAACGAGCAGTACTTC
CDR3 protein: CASGRQGAVNEQYF